This T cell receptor beta chain is drawn from a study of blood T cell repertoires in COVID-19. Study-level information: The origin of the acute and convalescent COVID-19 samples was the United States, Italy and Spain.

This CDR3 comprises 16 residues. Trimming shortened V by 11 bases and J by 1 base, and 21 bases separated the two germline ends. Germline assignment: CDR1 MNHEY and CDR2 SMNVEV (reference sequence). Study processing details: By means of reference gene primer amplification, nucleated cell counts were estimated. TCRdb's copy holds only in-frame clones and misses some; the assay was immunoSEQ multiplex PCR. V and J calls and clone size come straight from that table; D and trimming were deduced from the DNA. The table records around 220,000 clones, around nine tenths of them present only once. The source is a woman in her 40s who had recovered from COVID-19. The sequenced sample consisted of peripheral blood. The chain recombines TRBV27 with TRBJ1-5, with TRBD1 as a possible D gene (6 bases). The CDR3 loop reads CARWGGAGGSNQPQHF. The CDR3 DNA reads TGTGCCCGCTGGGGGGGGGCGGGGGGCAGCAATCAGCCCCAGCATTTT.